This T cell receptor beta chain was sequenced during a study of monozygotic twins with inflammatory bowel disease (dated by TCRdb to about 2019). For the study in its entirety: The full study comprised around 28 monozygotic twin pairs: nine German pairs (four IBD-concordant, five IBD-discordant) and 19 IBD-discordant Danish pairs. The search for disease-associated traits relied mainly on comparing, within discordant pairs, IBD patients with their genetically identical healthy co-twins. Each individual had, on average, about 151 000 unique TCRalpha sequences and 181 000 unique TCRbeta sequences available for analysis.

Comment on this clonotype: Its antigen remains unidentified.

From each donor, an approximately 2.6 ml peripheral blood sample was collected into PAXgene tubes and kept at -80 degrees C. Total RNA was isolated from whole blood with the PAXgene blood miRNA kit on an automated QIAcube, without T cell sorting. Peripheral blood from monozygotic twin pairs who were concordant or discordant for inflammatory bowel disease underwent deep TCRalpha and TCRbeta repertoire profiling using unique molecular barcoding. Smoking habits were recorded for all twin pairs, and individuals were classified as current, former or never smokers. Findings and caveats that apply to the study as a whole: Differing immunosuppressive treatments among patients may have added background noise and inter-individual variability to the repertoires. Measured by the inverse Simpson index, TCRbeta repertoire diversity was lower in IBD patients than in their healthy co-twins. No single strong signal or clonotype linked to IBD turned up in the results, so the idea that one exists was not supported. IBD patients shared fewer clonotypes with other individuals than healthy twins did, most markedly in patients showing signs of disease activity. The analysis was unable to tell apart different T cell subtypes. Repertoire similarity did not differ between concordant and discordant twins, which could be due to limited statistical power.

The method behind the library was 5' RACE. Each TCR library was prepared from about 3,300 ng of total RNA. For each sample, cDNA synthesis with SMARTScribe reverse transcriptase was split into eight separate reactions. During cDNA synthesis, template switching was used to introduce unique molecular identifiers that contained a 6-nucleotide sample barcode. Two nested PCRs of about 15 and 9 cycles amplified the TCRalpha and TCRbeta cDNA, and bead purification followed each PCR. Before amplification, the cDNA was treated with uracil DNA-glycosylase and purified using the QIAquick PCR purification kit. The second PCR was the step at which Illumina TruSeq-compatible adapters and sample-specific barcodes were added. TapeStation and Qubit were used to check library quality and concentration, and around 4.5 ng of each library went into the pool. Sequencing of pooled libraries was carried out on an Illumina HiSeq2500 single-index Rapid Run using 2 x 100 bp reads and custom sequencing primers. The source study handled its data this way. PCR and sequencing errors were corrected by UMI-based consensus assembly using MiGEC version 1.2.6. MiXCR version 2.1.1 was used for V(D)J alignment, clonotype assembly and CDR3 extraction. To normalise gene usage, clonotype sharing and MAIT/NKT TCR abundance, the top 1000, 10 000 and 20 000 clonotypes in each sample were analysed. Diversity was computed as the inverse Simpson index with the vegan R package after downsampling to 27 000 UMIs. Paired Mann-Whitney U tests on discordant twin pairs were used, with Benjamini-Hochberg multiple-testing correction. The reads, reprocessed by TCRdb, yield one row per CDR3 protein sequence and no DNA. The V and J calls come from TCRdb's annotation, not from the publication. This sample's clone table shows 150,000 to 200,000 distinct CDR3 sequences. The ten most abundant clones make up roughly 3% of the sample.

For CDR1 and CDR2, the germline V gene (reference sequence) lists SGHNT and YYREEE. Including the terminal cysteine and phenylalanine, the CDR3 comprises 13 residues. DNA was not recorded. The sample consisted of blood. The rearranged segments are TRBV5-4 and TRBJ1-1; TCRdb indicates TRBD1, and absent DNA this call remains unverified. This TCR was sampled from a human donor with ulcerative colitis or Crohn's disease, or a healthy co-twin of an affected twin (not recorded which). The CDR3 protein: CASSSDRHTEAFF.